This T cell receptor (beta chain) derives from a study of cytomegalovirus exposure and HLA in healthy donors (dated by TCRdb to about 2017). The study in broad terms: According to an earlier analysis of 550 to 700 of the donors, about 179 million T cells yielded 117 million unique TCR beta sequences and about 300 Gb of sequence data. An early release covering just under 650 HLA-typed donors comprised roughly 300 gigabases of sequencing data and about 90 million unique TCR sequences. Of the approximately 400 genotyped donors, about 80% fell in the genetic ancestry cluster associated with self-reported Caucasian donors. The aim of the study was to test whether cataloging public T cell receptors could identify signatures of past pathogen exposure. Using immunosequencing, the study profiled T cell repertoires from 666 subjects and related those repertoires to cytomegalovirus serostatus. Along with the roughly 670-subject first cohort, a separate validation cohort of roughly 110 different subjects was used. To predict cytomegalovirus infection status, the study combined high-throughput TCR immunosequencing, statistical association of individual TCRs with disease status, and machine learning. A later analysis re-analyzed previously published TCR beta repertoires from approximately 700 donors and added high-resolution HLA genotyping to study TCR occurrence patterns. Rather than using new phenotypic data, the later analysis identified candidate immune exposures from TCR beta sequences and from how often those sequences occurred across donors. An earlier analysis of around 580 of the donors used high-throughput TCR beta sequencing to judge whether each TCR beta V gene segment behaved as functional or pseudogenic. Donor age, sex, ethnicity and CMV serostatus were collected together with the repertoire data. A later genetic analysis took genome-wide SNP genotypes for about 60% of the roughly 670 donors and used that subset as a discovery cohort. All discovery cohort repertoires had been generated on a single sequencing platform. Class I and class II HLA loci were covered by the typing at four-digit resolution. Typing coverage differed by locus: A, B, C, DRB1 and DQB1 were typed in roughly 620-630 donors, DQA1 in 522, DPA1 in approximately 610, and DPB1 in 472. Roughly 5 DR-DQ haplotypes were handled as single units for association and clustering, since linkage in the cohort was strong. Across around 400 genotyped donors of the cohort, an average of about 200,000 unique TCR beta nucleotide sequences per donor were sequenced, and approximately 19% of those sequences were non-productive.

As encoded in the germline V gene, CDR1 is SGDLS while CDR2 is YYNGEE. Measured from the cysteine to the phenylalanine, the CDR3 is 15 residues long. CDR3 DNA only is kept here, 45 bases in frame from base 1. The cohort consisted of 600 to 700 healthy bone marrow donors. At the time of sampling, all cohort members were nominally healthy, though unrecorded immune exposures were likely present. The donor tested CMV seronegative and was one of the 352 seronegative cohort members. A peripheral blood sample was collected from each donor, and TCR beta sequencing was performed on peripheral blood mononuclear cells. Genomic DNA was extracted from the blood cell samples with the Qiagen DNeasy Blood Extraction Kit. Summary of the overall study and its limitations: The classifier was reported to diagnose cytomegalovirus status with high specificity and sensitivity in both the original and validation cohorts. A further reported finding was that TCR beta sequences accurately predicted the HLA-A and HLA-B alleles for most subjects in the first cohort. A later analysis found that TCR association rates varied across HLA loci, with DRB1 alleles showing the most associated TCRs and HLA-C alleles the fewest. Only TCR beta chains were sequenced in this cohort, and the absence of alpha or paired-chain data limited detectable features. The 87-base-pair reads could not distinguish some IMGT-functional V segments, including TRBV6-2 and TRBV6-3, so those segments were excluded. Strong co-occurrence of HLA alleles, especially DR and DQ, made assigning TCR associations to individual alleles difficult. HLA typing was unavailable for some donors at each locus, so association tests used only the typed subset. An association between a missense DCLRE1C variant and V-gene and J-gene trimming of TCR beta chains was found in a later genetic analysis and replicated in an independent cohort. In a later analysis, HLA-associated TCR beta chains were found to be more clonally expanded and to have lower generation probabilities than equally common non-associated chains. The study listed 150 to 200 TCR beta chains as associated with cytomegalovirus. According to the authors, the approach could potentially be generalized to other disease states and immunological phenotypes. According to a later analysis, parvovirus B19, influenza, CMV and Epstein-Barr virus appeared linked to several top co-occurrence clusters. In vitro tests confirmed that a few of the cytomegalovirus-associated TCR beta chains recognize cytomegalovirus antigens. Across donors, most TCR sequences were observed very rarely, whereas some public TCRs were present in many individuals. Specific HLA alleles were associated with 16,951 TCR beta sequences at a false discovery rate of 0.05 in a later analysis. In an earlier analysis of 587 of the donors, most TCR beta V segments appeared in productive rearrangements about 87% or about 30% of the time, broadly matching IMGT annotations. Because counts were too low, about 15 rarely observed V segments, including chromosome 9 orphons, were left out of the earlier analysis of approximately 580 of the donors. Sequencing depth was assumed to be roughly uniform across donors in the presence/absence analyses, though that assumption may not hold. Linkage disequilibrium might explain the correlated functional status among segregating V segments, but an unknown experimental factor could not be ruled out. A later genetic analysis reported fewer N-insertions in productive TCRs among donors in an Asian-associated ancestry cluster than the roughly 620-donor mean. The sequencing pipeline was judged likely to have produced a cluster of highly shared sequence variants as a technical artifact. In a later analysis, most CMV-associated TCR beta chains were found to appear HLA-restricted, with HLA associations seemingly driven largely by CMV exposure. For the cohort, immune exposure information was limited to CMV serostatus.

The library was generated by the immunoSEQ multiplex PCR assay. For the multiplex PCR, a mixture combining 60 forward primers for TCR Vbeta segments and 13 reverse primers for TCR Jbeta segments was used. Amplification of the CDR3 region of rearranged TCR beta genes was performed with a multiplex PCR assay on genomic DNA. The amplified TCR beta libraries were sequenced on the Illumina HiSeq System as 87-base-pair reads. In the original analysis: A later analysis counted tens of millions of unique TCR beta chains across the 700 or so repertoires, and 9.5 million to 11 million of these chains were shared by at least two donors. Raw reads were error-corrected and collapsed into unique sequences by a nearest-neighbor algorithm in which closely related sequences were merged to remove PCR and sequencing errors. CDR3 sequences were aligned to IMGT reference sequences to assign V, D and J gene segments. For a sequence to be retained, a match of at least six nucleotides was required to both a V gene segment and a J gene segment. A rearrangement was called productive if the CDR3 had no stop codons and remained in frame with V and J, and every other rearrangement was called non-productive. CDR3 was defined according to IMGT convention as the region running from the second conserved V-encoded cysteine to the conserved J-encoded phenylalanine. The earlier analysis of a few hundred of the donors excluded sequences that lacked an unambiguous match to a single V gene segment. In an earlier analysis of around 600 of the donors, V segments were called functional above 56.7% productive rearrangements and were called segregating when the between-donor standard deviation exceeded 5%. A statistical classification framework was built for diagnosing cytomegalovirus status from the catalog of TCR beta chain sequences. In a later analysis, V and J genes were assigned by comparing TCR nucleotide sequences against IMGT/GENE-DB human TR gene sequences. In a later analysis, CDR3 sequences and most-parsimonious VDJ recombination scenarios were assigned using the TCRdist pipeline. In a later analysis, each TCR beta chain was defined by its CDR3 amino acid sequence together with its V-gene family, and reads lacking a unique V-gene family were excluded. As a way to deal with suspected cross-contamination and a sequencing artifact, a later analysis dropped under 600 nucleotide sequences that were highly shared and had low generation probability. A later analysis calculated a clonal expansion index for each public chain from normalized within-repertoire ranks of inferred template counts. A later analysis computed generation probabilities with a VDJ recombination model fitted to out-of-frame rearrangements, and checked the results against IGoR. A later analysis scored TCR-TCR, TCR-HLA and TCR-CMV co-occurrence with hypergeometric tests, applying a repertoire-size bias correction to TCR pairs. False discovery rates were estimated in a later analysis by permuting HLA or CMV assignments 20 times. In a later analysis, co-occurring TCRs were grouped with DBSCAN, and TCRdist sequence similarity was added when clustering was performed within HLA-allele-positive subsets. Repertoires with fewer than 30,000 or more than 120,000 public chains, plus five repertoires with anomalous nucleotide sharing, were excluded from co-occurrence clustering. This immuneACCESS table, as held by TCRdb, lists in-frame sequences with V and J called but not all clones. Of the missing ones, under half trace to an unresolved V gene in checked studies; the others have no known cause. Clone size and the V and J calls come from that table; the DNA yielded D and trimming. Across this sample there are 100,000 to 150,000 clones, with about 80% seen only once. In total, the top ten clones hold around 3.6% of the sample.

Concerning this clone itself: The antigen it binds to is not known. Base qualities were left out, and no much larger clone turns up one base away.

The chain uses TRBV9 and TRBJ2-5; the junction holds 11 bases that match TRBD1. Near its end, the DNA agrees better with TRBJ2-7, so the J call may be wrong. The source is a middle-aged man in good health and CMV-seronegative. The material sequenced was PBMCs. The CDR3 region: CASSAKGQGAIEQYF. The DNA is TGTGCCAGCAGCGCGAAAGGACAGGGGGCAATCGAGCAGTACTTC.